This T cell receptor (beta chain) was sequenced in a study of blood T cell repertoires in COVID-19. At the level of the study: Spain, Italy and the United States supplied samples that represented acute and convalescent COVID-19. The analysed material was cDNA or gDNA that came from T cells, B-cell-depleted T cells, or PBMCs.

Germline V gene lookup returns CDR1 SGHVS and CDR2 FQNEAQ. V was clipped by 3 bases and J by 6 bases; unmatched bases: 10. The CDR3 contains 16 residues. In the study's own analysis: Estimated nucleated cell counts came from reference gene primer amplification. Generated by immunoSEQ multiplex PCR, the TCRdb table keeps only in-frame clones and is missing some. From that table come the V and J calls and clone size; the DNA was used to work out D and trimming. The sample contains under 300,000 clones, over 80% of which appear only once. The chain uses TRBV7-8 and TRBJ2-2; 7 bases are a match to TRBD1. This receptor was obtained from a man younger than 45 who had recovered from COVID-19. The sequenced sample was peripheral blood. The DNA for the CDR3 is TGTGCCAGCAGCTTCACAGGGGTGGGTTCCGCCGGGGAGCTGTTTTTT. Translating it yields CASSFTGVGSAGELFF.